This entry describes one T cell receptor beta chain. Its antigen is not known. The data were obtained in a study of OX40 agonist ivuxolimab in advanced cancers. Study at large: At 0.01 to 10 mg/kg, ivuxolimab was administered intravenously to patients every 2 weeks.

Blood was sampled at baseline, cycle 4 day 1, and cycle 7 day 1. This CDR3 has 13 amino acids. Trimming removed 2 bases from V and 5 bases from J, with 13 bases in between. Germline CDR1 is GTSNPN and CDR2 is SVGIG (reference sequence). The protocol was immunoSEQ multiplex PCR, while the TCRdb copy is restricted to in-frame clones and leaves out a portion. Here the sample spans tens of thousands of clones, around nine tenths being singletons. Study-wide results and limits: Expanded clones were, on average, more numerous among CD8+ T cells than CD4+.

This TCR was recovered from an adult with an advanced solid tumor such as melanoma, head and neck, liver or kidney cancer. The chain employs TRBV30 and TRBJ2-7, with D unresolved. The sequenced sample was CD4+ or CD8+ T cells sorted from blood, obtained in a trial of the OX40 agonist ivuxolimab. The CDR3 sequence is CAWSYDGPHEQYF. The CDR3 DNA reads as TGTGCCTGGAGTTACGACGGGCCCCACGAGCAGTACTTC.